This TCR beta chain was captured in a study of T cells in localized non-small cell lung cancer. Germline CDR1 is SGHDN and CDR2 is FVKESK. Germline trimming cut 3 bases from V and 4 bases from J; bases unmatched to any gene: 11. The CDR3 length is 18 residues. In regard to this clone: Its antigen remains unknown.

The study, taken as a whole, reports: The appearance of a median approximately 60 of the top 100 tumor clones was seen in adjacent lung. Clonality of T cells reached its maximum in uninvolved adjacent lung, surpassing tumor. The study sequenced only one region of the tumor. As a result, intratumor heterogeneity could not be excluded and remains possible.

Profiled with immunoSEQ multiplex PCR; TCRdb holds only in-frame clones, not every one. The sample carries 2,000 to 2,500 clones, 20% to 25% recorded once. Here the sequenced sample was lung tumor tissue, taken before any cancer treatment. The V and J genes are TRBV14 and TRBJ2-3; 12 nucleotides align to TRBD1. The TCR sequence derives from a man aged 35 to 69 with stage II lung adenocarcinoma. CDR3 amino acids: CASSQPGTGGAWADTQYF. The CDR3 region has the DNA TGTGCCAGCAGCCAGCCCGGGACAGGGGGCGCTTGGGCAGATACGCAGTATTTT. The complete variable domain, with remaining parts taken from reference TRBV14 and TRBJ2-3, reads EAGVTQFPSHSVIEKGQTVTLRCDPISGHDNLYWYRRVMGKEIKFLLHFVKESKQDESGMPNNRFLAERTGGTYSTLKVQPAELEDSGVYFCASSQPGTGGAWADTQYFGPGTRLTVL.